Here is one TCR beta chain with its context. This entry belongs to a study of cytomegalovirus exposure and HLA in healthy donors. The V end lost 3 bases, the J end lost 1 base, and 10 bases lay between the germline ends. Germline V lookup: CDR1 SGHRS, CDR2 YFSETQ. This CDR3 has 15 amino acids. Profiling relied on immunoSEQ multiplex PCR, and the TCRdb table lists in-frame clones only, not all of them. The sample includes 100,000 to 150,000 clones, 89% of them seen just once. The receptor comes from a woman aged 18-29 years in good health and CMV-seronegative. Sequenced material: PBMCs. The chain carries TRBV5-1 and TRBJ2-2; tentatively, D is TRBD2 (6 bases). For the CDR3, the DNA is TGCGCCAGCAGCTGGGGACTTCAGAACACCGGGGAGCTGTTTTTT. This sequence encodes CASSWGLQNTGELFF.